A single sample is the source of the 30 T cell receptor beta chains below, sequenced in a study of blood T cell repertoires in COVID-19. Clones were sequenced by immunoSEQ multiplex PCR, and TCRdb holds only the in-frame ones, with some missing. The table has around 500,000 clones, more than 85% seen once. What was sequenced was PBMCs or T cells enriched from blood (not recorded which). Receptors were obtained from an older woman who had recovered from COVID-19.

The chain employs TRBV21-1 and TRBJ1-5. TRBV21-1 is termed a pseudogene. The CDR3 has 16 residues. The CDR3 bases are TGTGCCAGCAGCAAAGGGGACTTAGGGGCCTATCAGCCCCAGCATTTT. Translated: CASSKGDLGAYQPQHF.

The gene calls are TRBV4-2 and TRBJ2-2, with TRBD2 identical over 12 bases. The CDR3 sequence is 17 residues long. The V gene's germline CDR1 is LGHNA and CDR2 YNFKEQ. With V trimmed by 1 base and J by 1 base, 1 base remained unmatched. The CDR3 here is CASSQGTSGENTGELFF. CDR3 nucleotide sequence: TGTGCCAGCAGCCAAGGGACTAGCGGGGAGAACACCGGGGAGCTGTTTTTT.

The chain has TRBV5-1 and TRBJ1-1, with 7 nucleotides matching TRBD1. In germline, CDR1 is SGHRS, CDR2 YFSETQ. The CDR3 extends over 12 amino acids. V shed 4 bases and J 10 bases; nucleotides not matched to a gene: 7. The CDR3 DNA reads TGCGCCAGCAGCGACAGGGTGGATTCAGCTTTCTTT. Amino acids: CASSDRVDSAFF.

The chain carries TRBV5-8 and TRBJ1-6; D not resolved. Germline V gives CDR1 SGHTS, CDR2 YDEGEE. V lost 4 bases and J lost 7, with 15 bases in between. The CDR3 is 15 residues long. CDR3 loop: CASSGTGSLNSPLHF. The CDR3 DNA reads TGTGCCAGCAGCGGTACCGGTAGTCTCAATTCACCCCTCCACTTT.

The chain has TRBV4-1 and TRBJ2-4, with D possibly matching TRBD2 (7 bases). Germline V gene sequence: CDR1 MGHRA, CDR2 YSYEKL. Trimming shortened V by 0 bases and J by 4 bases, and 25 bases separated the two germline ends. There are 20 residues in the CDR3. The DNA of the CDR3 is TGCGCCAGCAGCCAAGACGGACTAGGCAGTTTCGGGACATCTAAAAACATTCAGTACTTC. Protein sequence: CASSQDGLGSFGTSKNIQYF.

The J gene is TRBJ1-6, the V gene TRBV6-5; 9 bases map to TRBD1. J was trimmed by 7 bases and V by 2 bases; bases with no gene match: 3. Germline V gives CDR1 MNHEY, CDR2 SVGAGI. This CDR3 spans 15 amino acids. Here the CDR3 reads CASSYRQGDNSPLHF. In DNA form, the CDR3 reads TGTGCCAGCAGTTACCGACAGGGGGACAATTCACCCCTCCACTTT.

The V gene is TRBV28, the J gene TRBJ1-1; D possibly corresponds to TRBD1 (6 bases). Trimming pared 7 bases from V and 0 bases from J, leaving 24 bases between. Germline CDR1 is MDHEN and CDR2 is SYDVKM. CDR3 size: 18 residues. Here the CDR3 reads CASTLSQGQGGVNTEAFF. Here the CDR3 DNA reads TGTGCCAGCACCCTCAGCCAGGGGCAGGGTGGGGTGAACACTGAAGCTTTCTTT.

V and J are TRBV11-2 and TRBJ2-3, with D perhaps matching TRBD1 (5 bases). Deletions cut 0 bases from V and 4 bases from J, with 5 bases between. Germline V lookup: CDR1 SGHAT, CDR2 FQNNGV. CDR3 length equals 13 residues. The DNA of the CDR3 is TGTGCCAGCAGCTTAGAGGGGCCAGATACGCAGTATTTT. It translates to CASSLEGPDTQYF.

The chain is built from TRBV13 and TRBJ1-2, with D tentatively TRBD1 (6 bases). Between the trimmed V and J ends, which lost 4 bases and 8 bases, there was a span of 17 bases. Germline V gene lookup returns CDR1 PRHDT and CDR2 FYEKMQ (reference sequence). The CDR3 loop spans 14 amino acids. Written as DNA, the CDR3 is TGTGCCAGCAGCTACCCGGGGGGGCTAAGAGGCTACACCTTC. Protein: CASSYPGGLRGYTF.

The V call is TRBV11-2, the J call TRBJ1-1; no reliable D call. This CDR3 spans 13 amino acids. The germline gives CDR1 SGHAT, CDR2 FQNNGV. The germline V and J ends were trimmed by 2 bases and 4 bases, with 8 bases remaining between them. The CDR3 sequence: CASSLMISTEAFF. CDR3 DNA sequence: TGTGCCAGCAGCTTAATGATCAGCACTGAAGCTTTCTTT.

This rearrangement joins TRBV12-5 to TRBJ2-4; 8 bases agree with TRBD2. Germline CDR1 is LGHNT and CDR2 is FRNRAP. V shed 6 bases, J shed 0 bases, and the junction held 10 bases outside the gene matches. The CDR3 spans 17 residues. The CDR3 nucleotides read TGTGCTAGTGGGGTCATTAGCGGGGCACTAGCCAAAAACATTCAGTACTTC. Protein: CASGVISGALAKNIQYF.

The CDR3 reads CASSERGTALSGNTIYF. CDR3 sequence (DNA): TGTGCCAGCAGTGAAAGGGGGACAGCCCTCTCTGGAAACACCATATATTTT. This rearrangement joins TRBV6-1 to TRBJ1-3; 7 bases are a match to TRBD1. V was clipped by 2 bases and J by 0 bases; unmatched bases: 7. The CDR3 consists of 17 residues. From germline, CDR1 is MNHNS and CDR2 SASEGT.

The V gene is TRBV6-1, the J gene TRBJ1-5; weak D call: TRBD1 (6 bases). Looked up from germline, CDR1 is MNHNS and CDR2 is SASEGT. There are 16 residues in the CDR3. Between the trimmed V and J ends, which lost 3 bases and 4 bases, there was a span of 16 bases. CDR3 nucleotide sequence: TGTGCCAGCAGTGAGCTGTTAGGACAGCTGAATCAGCCCCAGCATTTT. Translation gives CASSELLGQLNQPQHF.

The genes are TRBV2 and TRBJ1-2; D ambiguous. Trimming shortened V by 6 bases and J by 4 bases, and 9 bases separated the two germline ends. Germline CDR1 and CDR2: SNHLY and FYNNEI. The CDR3 contains 12 residues. CDR3 bases: TGTGCCAGCAGGGCAGAGGGCTATGGCTACACCTTC. Its translation is CASRAEGYGYTF.

The V call is TRBV6-5, the J call TRBJ2-5, with a tentative D call TRBD1 (5 bases). Trimming took 8 bases from V and 5 from J, leaving 15 bases between them. The germline CDR1 and CDR2 sequences are MNHEY and SVGAGI. The CDR3 loop spans 13 amino acids. The CDR3: CASWLGLGETQYF. CDR3 nucleotides: TGTGCCAGCTGGTTGGGGCTGGGGGAGACCCAGTACTTC.

V gene TRBV5-1 combines with J gene TRBJ2-2, with a weak D call TRBD1 (6 bases). V shed 0 bases and J shed 5 bases, with 8 bases lying between them. CDR3 size: 14 residues. Germline V CDR1 and CDR2: SGHRS, YFSETQ. The CDR3 nucleotides read TGCGCCAGCAGCTTGGAGGGGGAGACCGGGGAGCTGTTTTTT. Translation: CASSLEGETGELFF.

The chain carries TRBV27 and TRBJ1-2; 7 bases line up with TRBD1. The CDR3 covers 14 residues. V lost 3 bases to trimming and J lost 5 bases; unmatched junction nucleotides: 6. Germline CDR1 is MNHEY and CDR2 is SMNVEV (reference sequence). The CDR3 nucleotides are TGTGCCAGCAGTTTCAAACCACAGGGGTATGGCTACACCTTC. Translating it yields CASSFKPQGYGYTF.

The CDR3 DNA follows: TGCGCCAGCAGCTCTAGCGGGGGTGTCCAAGAGACCCAGTACTTC. It codes for CASSSSGGVQETQYF. The rearrangement joins TRBV5-1 to TRBJ2-5; 10 bases map to TRBD2. The CDR3 is made up of 15 amino acids. Germline lookup yields CDR1 SGHRS and CDR2 YFSETQ. Germline trimming cut 3 bases from V and 1 base from J; bases unmatched to any gene: 3.

V gene TRBV3-1 (or the pseudogene TRBV3-2) combines with J gene TRBJ1-6; tentative D call: TRBD1 (5 bases). The length of the CDR3 is 14 residues. The germline gives CDR1 LGHDT, CDR2 YNNKEL (reference sequence). Trimming shortened V by 3 bases and J by 10 bases, and 13 bases separated the two germline ends. Here the CDR3 DNA reads TGTGCCAGCAGCCATGGGGGGGGTAGCTCACCCCTCCACTTT. Protein sequence: CASSHGGGSSPLHF.

The chain combines TRBV6-5 with TRBJ1-2, with TRBD1 matching 9 bases. V lost 6 bases and J lost 4; bases outside the gene matches: 3. CDR1 and CDR2 (germline): MNHEY, SVGAGI. The CDR3 totals 13 residues. The CDR3 region is CASRLTGGYGYTF. CDR3 in DNA: TGTGCCAGCAGACTGACAGGGGGCTATGGCTACACCTTC.

This clone was observed a single time. The rearrangement joins TRBV14 to TRBJ1-2; D is unresolved. The germline V gene encodes CDR1 SGHDN and CDR2 FVKESK. Trimming shortened V by 4 bases and J by 2 bases, and 11 bases separated the two germline ends. This CDR3 region has 14 residues. The CDR3 loop is CASSPEQRNYGYTF. In nucleotides, the CDR3 is TGTGCCAGCAGCCCCGAACAGAGAAACTATGGCTACACCTTC. Full variable domain (outside the CDR3, taken from reference TRBV14 and TRBJ1-2): EAGVTQFPSHSVIEKGQTVTLRCDPISGHDNLYWYRRVMGKEIKFLLHFVKESKQDESGMPNNRFLAERTGGTYSTLKVQPAELEDSGVYFCASSPEQRNYGYTFGSGTRLTVV.

V gene TRBV9 combines with J gene TRBJ1-3; D gene ambiguous. The CDR3 has 15 amino acids. Germline values: CDR1 SGDLS, CDR2 YYNGEE. V shed 0 bases and J shed 0 bases, with 7 bases lying between them. As DNA, the CDR3 is TGTGCCAGCAGCGTAGCTACGAGCTCTGGAAACACCATATATTTT. Encoded protein: CASSVATSSGNTIYF.

The V call is TRBV4-1, the J call TRBJ1-1; D call uncertain. Trimming pared 7 bases from V and 4 bases from J, leaving 13 bases between. CDR1 is MGHRA, CDR2 YSYEKL, per germline. The CDR3 contains 13 residues. The CDR3 nucleotides are TGCGCCAGCAAGGAGGTACGGGGCACTGAAGCTTTCTTT. It codes for CASKEVRGTEAFF.

The J gene is TRBJ2-2, the V gene TRBV7-9; maybe TRBD1 (5 bases). V was cut by 1 base and J by 4 bases, with 16 bases left in between. Per germline, CDR1 SEHNR and CDR2 FQNEAQ (reference sequence). This CDR3 spans 17 amino acids. The CDR3 region has the DNA TGTGCCAGCAGCTTAGATGGCCCAGGGTTGAGCACCGGGGAGCTGTTTTTT. As protein: CASSLDGPGLSTGELFF.

The chain couples TRBV28 to TRBJ1-2; 10 nucleotides line up with TRBD1. With V trimmed by 5 bases and J by 5 bases, 5 bases remained unmatched. The CDR3 is made up of 14 amino acids. Germline V gives CDR1 MDHEN, CDR2 SYDVKM. Here the CDR3 reads CASSPWGQGYGYTF. The CDR3 bases are TGTGCCAGCAGTCCTTGGGGACAGGGGTATGGCTACACCTTC.

This clone was picked up a small number of times. V usage is TRBV15 and J usage is TRBJ1-4; 9 bases map to TRBD1. From germline, CDR1 is LNHNV and CDR2 YYDKDF (reference sequence). After removal of 2 bases from V and 10 bases from J, the junction contained 8 bases not matched to a gene. The CDR3 contains 15 residues. The CDR3 nucleotides read TGTGCCACCAGCAGACAAACAGGGGGCCAAAGAAAACTGTTTTTT. This sequence encodes CATSRQTGGQRKLFF.

This clone was observed once. The chain has TRBV7-8 and TRBJ2-2, with 15 bases that match TRBD2. V dropped 4 bases and J dropped 5; count of bases not matched to a gene: 11. Germline CDR1 reads SGHVS; CDR2 reads FQNEAQ. The CDR3 has 19 residues. CDR3 coding DNA: TGTGCCAGCAGCTCTTACCTCGGACTAGCGGGGGGGCGGACCGGGGAGCTGTTTTTT. Its translation is CASSSYLGLAGGRTGELFF.

This chain links TRBV27 with TRBJ1-6; 8 nucleotides line up with TRBD1. V gave up 2 bases and J gave up 7 bases; unmatched junction bases: 4. CDR3 length: 15 amino acids. Looked up from germline, CDR1 is MNHEY and CDR2 is SMNVEV (reference sequence). The DNA for the CDR3 is TGTGCCAGCAGTTTAGGGGACAGGTGGAATTCACCCCTCCACTTT. It is translated as CASSLGDRWNSPLHF.

V and J are TRBV5-6 and TRBJ2-3, with D perhaps TRBD1 (5 bases). V was clipped by 6 bases and J by 1 base, with 15 bases between them. This CDR3 contains 15 residues. The germline V gene has CDR1 SGHDT and CDR2 YYEEEE. The CDR3 DNA is TGTGCCAGCATCGCGGCCCCAGGGCGCACAGATACGCAGTATTTT. Amino acid sequence: CASIAAPGRTDTQYF.

V usage is TRBV5-4 and J usage is TRBJ1-5; 8 bases map to TRBD1. With V trimmed by 4 bases and J by 5 bases, 5 bases remained unmatched. This CDR3 has 14 residues. Germline-derived CDR1 and CDR2 are SGHNT and YYREEE (reference sequence). The CDR3 protein is CASSTDRGDQPQHF. CDR3 in DNA: TGTGCCAGCAGCACCGACAGGGGCGATCAGCCCCAGCATTTT. Full variable domain (rest looked up from reference TRBV5-4 and TRBJ1-5): ETGVTQSPTHLIKTRGQQVTLRCSSQSGHNTVSWYQQALGQGPQFIFQYYREEENGRGNFPPRFSGLQFPNYSSELNVNALELDDSALYLCASSTDRGDQPQHFGDGTRLSIL.